A selection of T cell receptor beta chains follows, all from one sample in a study of blood T cell repertoires in COVID-19. Only in-frame clones appear in the TCRdb table, and some are missing; sequencing was by immunoSEQ multiplex PCR. This table holds around 140,000 clones, more than 75% found once. The sample was PBMCs or T cells enriched from blood (not recorded which). The receptors shown here come from a man aged 55 to 70 who had recovered from COVID-19. Both conserved end residues are part of each CDR3.

J	V	CDR3
TRBJ1-6	TRBV9	CASSATLAHSPLHF
TRBJ2-1	TRBV19	CATSPRPYNEQFF
TRBJ1-2	TRBV5-5	CASSLEGHSGYTF
TRBJ1-5	TRBV6-5	CASRPQGKSQPQHF
TRBJ2-3	TRBV5-4	CASSLRTGPDTQYF
TRBJ2-1	TRBV10-3	CAISEGAGGQFF
TRBJ2-2	TRBV12-5	CASPLGTTNTGELFF
TRBJ1-1	TRBV18	CASSPGQDTEAFF
TRBJ2-7	TRBV5-1	CASKPGTTSYEQYF
TRBJ1-2	TRBV7-8	CASSLTGTYGYTF
TRBJ2-1	TRBV9	CASRGGETGSYNEQFF
TRBJ2-7	TRBV7-9	CASKGTGDAYEQYF
TRBJ2-7	TRBV6-1	CASSEVADSYEQYF
TRBJ1-3	TRBV6-6	CASTPGRGSGNTIYF
TRBJ1-2	TRBV27	CASTNRPPDRGGYGYTF
TRBJ2-7	TRBV5-5	CASSGTSYEQYF
TRBJ2-2	TRBV7-6	CASSSTGDTGELFF
TRBJ1-1	TRBV7-2	CASSSPPTGMVEAFF
TRBJ1-5	TRBV29-1	CSAGTGRNQPQHF
TRBJ2-1	TRBV7-9	CASSFGRGGAGEQFF
TRBJ2-7	TRBV19	CASSAGRPYEQYF
TRBJ2-1	TRBV11-3	CASSPGGGPYNEQFF
TRBJ2-7	TRBV3-1/TRBV3-2	CASSQVQTGRDEQYF
TRBJ1-5	TRBV6-2/TRBV6-3	CASSYSVATNQPQHF
TRBJ1-1	TRBV11-3	CASSLDLRQGAEAFF
TRBJ1-5	TRBV15	CATSRDSGYEPQHF
TRBJ1-1	TRBV28	CASSLGTGGYTEAFF
TRBJ1-2	TRBV4-2	CASSLETQSWGYTF
TRBJ2-7	TRBV30	CAWRRTSGTNSYEQYF
TRBJ1-6	TRBV5-4	CASSLQAYNSPLHF
TRBJ2-1	TRBV19	CASSRGKGPYEQFF
TRBJ2-7	TRBV28	CASAGQVRSSYEQYF
TRBJ2-1	TRBV12-3/TRBV12-4	CASRALATEQFF
TRBJ1-5	TRBV10-3	CAISGDTGTANQPQHF
TRBJ1-6	TRBV19	CARDRGHNSPLHF
TRBJ1-5	TRBV12-1	CASSFRPGKCDQPQHF
TRBJ1-6	TRBV2	CASRENGGENSPLHF
TRBJ1-3	TRBV5-1	CASSNRGYGGNTIYF
TRBJ1-1	TRBV11-2	CASRRDTAGAFF
TRBJ2-2	TRBV2	CASREGVWLRMNTGELFF
TRBJ2-7	TRBV21-1	CASSARDSLTYEQYF